A single sample gave rise to the 26 T cell receptor beta chains below, sequenced in a study of T cell repertoires in cytomegalovirus infection. TCRdb fed the reads into MiXCR, producing one record per CDR3 protein. The table shows around 70,000 distinct CDR3 sequences, with roughly 28% occurring only once. These receptors have no known antigen. Sequencing used CD8+ T cells from cultured PBMCs, obtained from culture after CMV antigen stimulation. These receptors were obtained from a human donor in good health (CMV status not recorded). Some clones in this sample may be carry-over from other donors' samples.

This chain links TRBV5-1 with TRBJ1-2, with 7 bases aligning to TRBD1. V lost 4 bases to trimming and J lost 3 bases; unmatched junction nucleotides: 3. Germline V gene sequence: CDR1 SGHRS, CDR2 YFSETQ. The CDR3 spans 13 residues. The CDR3 sequence: CASSGDRDYGYTF. Written as DNA, the CDR3 is TGCGCCAGCAGCGGGGACAGAGACTATGGCTACACCTTC.

This clonotype has more than one count but fewer than ten. The V call is TRBV19, the J call TRBJ1-2; D gene ambiguous. The CDR3 runs 12 residues. Trimming removed 8 bases at V and 7 bases at J, with 14 bases between. The germline gives CDR1 LNHDA, CDR2 SQIVND (reference sequence). In DNA, the CDR3 is TGTGCCAGTGAAGAGAGGATAAGTGGCTACACCTTC. Protein sequence: CASEERISGYTF.

This chain connects TRBV20-1 to TRBJ2-1; 12 positions agree with TRBD2. J gave up 8 bases and V 5 bases, and 13 bases lay outside the gene matches. From germline, CDR1 is DFQATT and CDR2 SNEGSKA (reference sequence). The length of the CDR3 is 16 residues. The CDR3 protein is CSAPAIQSSGRDEQFF. The CDR3 DNA follows: TGCAGTGCTCCCGCAATTCAGTCTAGCGGGAGGGATGAGCAGTTCTTC.

The sample holds many counts of this clonotype. The CDR3 DNA reads as TGTGCCAGCAGTTTAACGTGGTCTGGAAACACCATATATTTT. Translation gives CASSLTWSGNTIYF. The genes are TRBV28 and TRBJ1-3; no definite D call. The CDR3 runs to 14 residues. CDR1 is MDHEN, CDR2 SYDVKM, per germline. V was pared by 2 bases and J by 1 base, with 6 bases between.

The chain carries TRBV6-1 and TRBJ2-3; 12 bases match TRBD1. The CDR3 length is 17 residues. V was clipped by 5 bases and J by 2 bases; unmatched bases: 8. Germline V lookup: CDR1 MNHNS, CDR2 SASEGT. CDR3 sequence (DNA): TGTGCCAGCAGTACTCGTGGGACAGGGGGCCCCACAGATACGCAGTATTTT. Its protein is CASSTRGTGGPTDTQYF.

The J gene is TRBJ2-7, the V gene TRBV4-3, with D maybe TRBD1 (7 bases). V gave up 0 bases and J gave up 2 bases, with 17 bases separating them. CDR1 and CDR2 from the germline V gene are LGHNA and YSLEER. The CDR3 runs 17 residues. As DNA, the CDR3 is TGCGCCAGCAGCCAAGATAATCAGGGGGAGGCTCCCTACGAGCAGTACTTC. It translates to CASSQDNQGEAPYEQYF.

In this sample, this clonotype turned up a few times. The chain recombines TRBV19 with TRBJ2-1, with no clear D. Trimming pared 11 bases from V and 7 bases from J, leaving 21 bases between. The germline V gene has CDR1 LNHDA and CDR2 SQIVND (reference sequence). The CDR3 loop spans 14 amino acids. DNA of the CDR3: TGTGCCTCGCCACGGTCTTCGACGAGGAATGAGCAGTTCTTC. Amino acids: CASPRSSTRNEQFF.

Ten or more counts support this clonotype. V gene TRBV6-2 or TRBV6-3 combines with J gene TRBJ2-1; 14 nucleotides line up with TRBD2. In germline, CDR1 is MNHEY, CDR2 SVGEGT. The CDR3 is 15 residues long. J lost 7 bases, V lost 4 bases, and 3 bases had no gene match. The CDR3 protein is CASSSWTSGGNEQFF. CDR3 nucleotides: TGTGCCAGCAGTTCATGGACTAGCGGGGGGAATGAGCAGTTCTTC.

In this sample, this clonotype turned up a few times. This rearrangement joins TRBV19 to TRBJ1-1; D is ambiguous. V dropped 1 base and J dropped 0 bases, with 18 bases sitting between them. CDR3 length equals 18 residues. Looked up from germline, CDR1 is LNHDA and CDR2 is SQIVND (reference sequence). The CDR3 DNA reads TGTGCCAGTAGTATAGGCGTTCGGCCAGTTCCAATGAACACTGAAGCTTTCTTT. Translated, it gives CASSIGVRPVPMNTEAFF.

Many counts were recorded for this clonotype. The V gene is TRBV4-1, the J gene TRBJ2-7; possibly TRBD2 for D (6 bases). Germline loops: CDR1 MGHRA, CDR2 YSYEKL. V gave up 0 bases and J gave up 1 base, with 7 bases separating them. The CDR3 loop spans 14 amino acids. CDR3 amino acids: CASSQDSGSYEQYF. Written as DNA, the CDR3 is TGCGCCAGCAGCCAAGATAGCGGATCCTACGAGCAGTACTTC.

By share, this clonotype ranks as medium-sized. The J gene is TRBJ2-1, the V gene TRBV7-8, with a tentative D call TRBD2 (5 bases). V dropped 4 bases and J dropped 7 bases, with 14 bases sitting between them. The germline gives CDR1 SGHVS, CDR2 FQNEAQ. CDR3 size: 14 residues. DNA for the CDR3: TGTGCCAGCAGCTCCATTACTAGGGATAATGAGCAGTTCTTC. Protein: CASSSITRDNEQFF.

This clonotype has a handful of counts. The V gene is TRBV5-4, the J gene TRBJ2-5; a weak D match, TRBD1 (5 bases). The V and J ends lost 0 bases and 4 bases respectively, with 10 bases between them. This CDR3 comprises 14 residues. Germline V gives CDR1 SGHNT, CDR2 YYREEE (reference sequence). The CDR3 region has the DNA TGTGCCAGCAGCTTGGAAGGGGCCGGAGAGACCCAGTACTTC. It translates to CASSLEGAGETQYF.

This clonotype was seen more than once but under ten times. This chain links TRBV7-9 with TRBJ2-1, with D possibly being TRBD2 (6 bases). This CDR3 has 15 residues. The ends were cut back, 0 bases at V and 8 bases at J, with 14 bases in the middle. Germline V gives CDR1 SEHNR, CDR2 FQNEAQ (reference sequence). CDR3 amino acids: CASSLAAGIGDEQFF. DNA for the CDR3: TGTGCCAGCAGCTTAGCGGCGGGGATTGGGGATGAGCAGTTCTTC.

The rearrangement links TRBV4-3 to TRBJ1-1, with D possibly matching TRBD1 (6 bases). Germline loops: CDR1 LGHNA, CDR2 YSLEER. The CDR3 loop spans 15 amino acids. V was clipped by 2 bases and J by 1 base, with 11 bases between them. CDR3 residues: CASSQSGTQNTEAFF. DNA for the CDR3: TGCGCCAGCAGCCAAAGTGGGACACAGAACACTGAAGCTTTCTTT.

This clonotype was recorded a few times. The rearrangement links TRBV11-2 to TRBJ2-2; D perhaps matches TRBD2 (5 bases). V lost 2 bases and J lost 0, with 16 bases in between. The CDR3 extends over 18 amino acids. The germline CDR1 and CDR2 sequences are SGHAT and FQNNGV. CDR3 in DNA: TGTGCCAGCAGCTTATCGGCTCTTGGAGCGGCGAACACCGGGGAGCTGTTTTTT. The encoded protein is CASSLSALGAANTGELFF.

This clonotype was seen only a few times. V usage is TRBV5-1 and J usage is TRBJ2-7; unclear D gene. Germline V gives CDR1 SGHRS, CDR2 YFSETQ. The CDR3 length is 13 residues. V dropped 2 bases and J dropped 1 base, with 7 bases sitting between them. CDR3 sequence reads: CASSFSTSYEQYF. The CDR3 DNA reads as TGCGCCAGCAGCTTTAGTACTTCCTACGAGCAGTACTTC.

This clonotype was recorded at least ten times. The rearrangement joins TRBV6-1 to TRBJ1-6; 9 nucleotides align to TRBD1. The junction had 10 bases not matched to a gene; V was cut back by 10 bases and J by 0 bases. Germline V lookup: CDR1 MNHNS, CDR2 SASEGT. CDR3 size: 17 residues. The CDR3 bases are TGTGCCACCCCCCGCGGACAGGGGAGCTCCTATAATTCACCCCTCCACTTT. This gives the protein CATPRGQGSSYNSPLHF.

There are many counts of this clonotype. The chain recombines TRBV19 with TRBJ1-5, with 7 bases matching TRBD1. Trimming took 3 bases from V and 1 from J; bases not matched to a gene: 12. The CDR3 sequence is 18 residues long. Germline V lookup: CDR1 LNHDA, CDR2 SQIVND (reference sequence). CDR3: CASSIFLRDSSSNQPQHF. Here the CDR3 DNA reads TGTGCCAGTAGTATCTTTCTCCGGGACAGTTCGAGCAATCAGCCCCAGCATTTT.

The chain couples TRBV19 to TRBJ2-2; 8 nucleotides align to TRBD1. The CDR3 loop spans 16 amino acids. V gave up 8 bases and J gave up 2 bases; unmatched junction bases: 10. Germline CDR1 is LNHDA and CDR2 is SQIVND (reference sequence). CDR3 DNA: TGTGCCAGTGGACAGGGAGGATTTGGAAACACCGGGGAGCTGTTTTTT. This translates into CASGQGGFGNTGELFF.

This clonotype was seen ten or more times. The chain joins TRBV6-1 to TRBJ1-5, with D possibly matching TRBD1 (6 bases). The CDR3 spans 14 residues. V lost 8 bases and J lost 6, with 17 bases in between. CDR1 is MNHNS and CDR2 is SASEGT in the germline V gene. The CDR3 loop is CASVTRGAGQPQHF. CDR3 nucleotides: TGTGCCAGCGTGACAAGGGGGGCAGGTCAGCCCCAGCATTTT.

This clonotype was observed at least ten times. The chain recombines TRBV11-2 with TRBJ2-6; D not certain. V was trimmed by 4 bases and J by 0 bases, leaving 4 bases between them. The CDR3 has 14 amino acids. The V gene's germline CDR1 is SGHAT and CDR2 FQNNGV. The CDR3 DNA sequence: TGTGCCAGCAGCTCTAGCTCTGGGGCCAACGTCCTGACTTTC. It specifies CASSSSSGANVLTF.

The chain is built from TRBV5-8 and TRBJ2-3; D is unresolved. Germline lookup yields CDR1 SGHTS and CDR2 YDEGEE. V shed 7 bases and J shed 0 bases, with 6 bases lying between them. The CDR3 runs to 12 residues. The CDR3 sequence: CASRLSTDTQYF. CDR3 nucleotides: TGTGCCAGCCGCCTAAGCACAGATACGCAGTATTTT.

This chain connects TRBV19 to TRBJ2-7; no reliable D call. V lost 2 bases and J lost 6, with 8 bases in between. The CDR3 covers 12 residues. Germline assignment: CDR1 LNHDA and CDR2 SQIVND (reference sequence). The CDR3 here is CASSIPLAEQYF. CDR3 DNA sequence: TGTGCCAGTAGTATACCCCTGGCCGAGCAGTACTTC.

The chain carries TRBV28 and TRBJ1-5; 8 bases line up with TRBD1. Germline loops: CDR1 MDHEN, CDR2 SYDVKM. The CDR3 extends over 17 amino acids. Trimming cost V 6 bases and J 0 bases; bases outside gene matches: 10. Here the CDR3 DNA reads TGTGCCAGCAGGCGTACCGGGACAGGATATAGCAATCAGCCCCAGCATTTT. This gives the protein CASRRTGTGYSNQPQHF.

In its sample, this clonotype was seen a few times. The V and J genes are TRBV4-2 and TRBJ1-3; D is possibly TRBD1 (5 bases). This CDR3 comprises 14 residues. Trimming took off 1 base at V and 4 bases at J, with 8 bases between the two ends. Per germline, CDR1 LGHNA and CDR2 YNFKEQ. The CDR3 coding sequence is TGTGCCAGCAGCCAAGGGGGCGGAGGAAACACCATATATTTT. Amino acid sequence: CASSQGGGGNTIYF.

This clonotype was recorded a few times. This chain joins TRBV6-6 and TRBJ2-7; tentatively, D is TRBD1 (5 bases). This CDR3 is built from 15 residues. V was shortened by 0 bases and J by 2 bases, with 11 bases between the two germline ends. The germline V gene encodes CDR1 MNHNY and CDR2 SVGAGI (reference sequence). The CDR3 sequence is CASSYSRAPTYEQYF. CDR3 bases: TGTGCCAGCAGTTACTCCAGGGCTCCTACCTACGAGCAGTACTTC.